One and the same sample provided the 13 T cell receptor beta chains below, sequenced in a study of cytomegalovirus exposure and HLA in healthy donors. It was with 60 Vbeta and 13 Jbeta primers that the PCR ran. Assay: immunoSEQ multiplex PCR; the TCRdb copy retains only in-frame clones and omits some. Of under 200,000 clones in the sample, approximately 78% were seen once. The sequencing sample was made of PBMCs. The receptors shown here come from a woman aged 18-35 years in good health and CMV-seronegative.

This clone was counted many times. The chain joins TRBV9 to TRBJ1-2; possibly TRBD1 for D (6 bases). Trimming cost V 5 bases and J 4 bases, with 12 bases left between them. The CDR3 has 13 amino acids. Germline assignment: CDR1 SGDLS and CDR2 YYNGEE. CDR3 region: CASRKMDSYGYTF. Written as DNA, the CDR3 is TGTGCCAGCAGGAAAATGGACAGCTATGGCTACACCTTC.

The V and J genes are TRBV28 and TRBJ1-1; the D is unclear. This CDR3 comprises 12 residues. From germline, CDR1 is MDHEN and CDR2 SYDVKM. Trimming removed 2 bases from V and 6 bases from J, with 7 bases in between. The CDR3 protein is CASSLAGAEAFF. For the CDR3, the DNA is TGTGCCAGCAGTTTAGCCGGGGCTGAAGCTTTCTTT.

The V call is TRBV7-6, the J call TRBJ2-7, with D possibly being TRBD1 (5 bases). The CDR3 runs 15 residues. V lost 5 bases and J 4 bases, leaving 18 bases between the germline ends. Germline CDR1 and CDR2: SGHVS and FNYEAQ. This chain's CDR3 is CASSIGSGMMYEQYF. The CDR3 DNA is TGTGCCAGCAGCATCGGGTCAGGGATGATGTACGAGCAGTACTTC.

This CDR3 reads CASKRENYGYTF. CDR3 DNA: TGTGCCAGCAAGAGGGAGAACTATGGCTACACCTTC. V usage is TRBV25-1 and J usage is TRBJ1-2; D is uncertain. CDR1 is MGHDK, CDR2 SYGVNS, per germline. CDR3 size: 12 residues. Trimming took off 7 bases at V and 2 bases at J, with 8 bases between the two ends.

This clone has just one count. The chain joins TRBV5-8 to TRBJ1-4, with TRBD1 matching 8 bases. Unmatched junction bases numbered 10, after V lost 5 bases and J lost 7 bases. Germline V gene sequence: CDR1 SGHTS, CDR2 YDEGEE. This CDR3 has 15 amino acids. The DNA of the CDR3 is TGTGCCAGCAGGTATCCGGGACAGGCTTTTGAAAAACTGTTTTTT. This gives the protein CASRYPGQAFEKLFF.

The J gene is TRBJ1-5, the V gene TRBV10-2; 8 bases match TRBD1. The CDR3 sequence is 13 residues long. V shed 8 bases and J 6 bases; nucleotides not matched to a gene: 6. Germline V CDR1 and CDR2: WSHSY, SAAADI. The CDR3 bases are TGCGCCAGCGGATTCCAGGGGGCTCAGCCCCAGCATTTT. Protein sequence: CASGFQGAQPQHF.

This clone was observed a single time. The genes are TRBV7-2 and TRBJ2-5; TRBD1 is a possible D gene (5 bases). Germline lookup yields CDR1 SGHTA and CDR2 FQGNSA. The CDR3 spans 14 residues. Trimming removed 5 bases from V and 5 bases from J, with 15 bases in between. The chain's CDR3 is CASSPQAGWETQYF. The CDR3 DNA is TGTGCCAGCAGCCCCCAGGCAGGGTGGGAGACCCAGTACTTC.

The V call is TRBV27, the J call TRBJ2-2; no definite D call. Trimming removed 6 bases from V and 0 bases from J, with 11 bases in between. This CDR3 has 15 residues. Germline lookup yields CDR1 MNHEY and CDR2 SMNVEV (reference sequence). The CDR3 loop reads CASRSSAANTGELFF. The CDR3 bases are TGTGCCAGCAGAAGTTCGGCGGCGAACACCGGGGAGCTGTTTTTT.

The chain links TRBV7-9 to TRBJ2-5; TRBD1 matches at 9 bases. The tail of the sequence fits TRBJ2-7 better, so the J call may be wrong. CDR3 length equals 15 residues. CDR1 and CDR2 from the germline V gene are SEHNR and FQNEAQ (reference sequence). This chain's CDR3 is CASSLAGTGSYEQYF. CDR3 sequence (DNA): TGTGCCAGCAGCTTAGCAGGGACAGGGAGCTACGAGCAGTACTTC.

The rearrangement links TRBV6-1 to TRBJ2-5, with TRBD1 identical over 8 bases. CDR3 length equals 13 residues. Per the germline V gene, CDR1 is MNHNS and CDR2 is SASEGT. Germline trimming cut 5 bases from V and 3 bases from J; bases unmatched to any gene: 2. In nucleotides, the CDR3 is TGTGCCAGCAGTCAGGGGGCAGAAGAGACCCAGTACTTC. Its protein product is CASSQGAEETQYF.

This chain joins TRBV29-1 and TRBJ2-1; the match to TRBD2 covers 9 bases. Looked up from germline, CDR1 is SQVTM and CDR2 is ANQGSEA. The CDR3 runs 12 residues. The junction had 7 bases not matched to a gene; V was cut back by 6 bases and J by 10 bases. The CDR3 DNA is TGCAGCGTCCCGGGACTAGCCGCAGAGCAGTTCTTC. This translates into CSVPGLAAEQFF.

The genes are TRBV2 and TRBJ2-1; D is perhaps TRBD2 (5 bases). V dropped 8 bases and J dropped 5 bases, with 7 bases sitting between them. Germline V CDR1 and CDR2: SNHLY, FYNNEI. This CDR3 comprises 11 residues. DNA of the CDR3: TGTGCCAGCTCAGCGGACAATGAGCAGTTCTTC. It codes for CASSADNEQFF.

This clone has just one count. V gene TRBV5-6 combines with J gene TRBJ2-3; 7 nucleotides agree with TRBD1. The CDR3 runs to 15 residues. CDR1 and CDR2 from the germline V gene are SGHDT and YYEEEE. Germline trimming cut 3 bases from V and 4 bases from J; bases unmatched to any gene: 8. CDR3 protein: CASSSQGVGADTQYF. CDR3 nucleotides: TGTGCCAGCAGCTCCCAGGGGGTTGGTGCAGATACGCAGTATTTT.